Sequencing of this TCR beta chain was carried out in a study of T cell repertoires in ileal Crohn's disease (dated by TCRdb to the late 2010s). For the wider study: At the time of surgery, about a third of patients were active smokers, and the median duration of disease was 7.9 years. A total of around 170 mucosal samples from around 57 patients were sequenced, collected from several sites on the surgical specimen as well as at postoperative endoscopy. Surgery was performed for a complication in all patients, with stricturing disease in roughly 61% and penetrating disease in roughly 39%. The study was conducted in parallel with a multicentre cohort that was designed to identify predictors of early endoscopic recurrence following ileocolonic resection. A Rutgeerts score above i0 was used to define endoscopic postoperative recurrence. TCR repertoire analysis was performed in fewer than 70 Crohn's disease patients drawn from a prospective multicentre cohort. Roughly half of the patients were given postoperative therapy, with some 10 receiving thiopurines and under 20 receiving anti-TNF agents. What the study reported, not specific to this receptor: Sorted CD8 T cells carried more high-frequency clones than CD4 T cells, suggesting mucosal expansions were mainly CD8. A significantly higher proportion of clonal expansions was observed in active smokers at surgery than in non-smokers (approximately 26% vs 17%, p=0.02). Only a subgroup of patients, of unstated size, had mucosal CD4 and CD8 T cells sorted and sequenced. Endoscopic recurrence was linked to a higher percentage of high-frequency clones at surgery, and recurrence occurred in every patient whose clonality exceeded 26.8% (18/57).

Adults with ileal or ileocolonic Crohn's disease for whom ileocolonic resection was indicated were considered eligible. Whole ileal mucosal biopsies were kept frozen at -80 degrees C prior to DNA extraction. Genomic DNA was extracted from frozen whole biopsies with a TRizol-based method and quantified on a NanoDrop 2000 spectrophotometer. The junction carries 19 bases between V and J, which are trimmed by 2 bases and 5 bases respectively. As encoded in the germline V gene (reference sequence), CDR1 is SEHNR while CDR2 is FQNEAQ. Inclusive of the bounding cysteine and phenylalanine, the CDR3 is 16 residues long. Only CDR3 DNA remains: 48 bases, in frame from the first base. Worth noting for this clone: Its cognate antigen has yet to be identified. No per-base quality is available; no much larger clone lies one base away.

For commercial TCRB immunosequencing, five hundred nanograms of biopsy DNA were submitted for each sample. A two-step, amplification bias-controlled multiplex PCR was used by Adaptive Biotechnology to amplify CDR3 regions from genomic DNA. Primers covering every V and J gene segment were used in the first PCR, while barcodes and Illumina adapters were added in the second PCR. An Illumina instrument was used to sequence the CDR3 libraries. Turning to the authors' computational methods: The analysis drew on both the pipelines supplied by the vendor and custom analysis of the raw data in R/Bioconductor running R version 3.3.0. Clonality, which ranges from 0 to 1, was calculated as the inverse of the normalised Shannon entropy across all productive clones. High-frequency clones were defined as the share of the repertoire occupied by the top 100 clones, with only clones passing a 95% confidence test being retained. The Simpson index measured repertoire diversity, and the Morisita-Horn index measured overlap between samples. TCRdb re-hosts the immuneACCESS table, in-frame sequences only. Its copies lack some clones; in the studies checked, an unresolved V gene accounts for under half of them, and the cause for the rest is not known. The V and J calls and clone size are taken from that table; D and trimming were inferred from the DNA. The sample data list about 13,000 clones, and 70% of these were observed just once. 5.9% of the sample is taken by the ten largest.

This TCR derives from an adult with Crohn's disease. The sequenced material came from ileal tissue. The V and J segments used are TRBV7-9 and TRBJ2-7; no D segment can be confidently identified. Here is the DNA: TGTGCCAGCAGCTTACAAGTAGGCCCTACCGACAACGAGCAGTACTTC. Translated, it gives CASSLQVGPTDNEQYF.